A selection of T cell receptor beta chains follows, all from one sample in a study of PD-L1 blockade in urothelial cancer. The assay was immunoSEQ multiplex PCR, and TCRdb's table has in-frame clones only and misses some. The repertoire has about 87,000 clones, 65% to 85% of them found once; the top ten carry roughly 2%. The sample in question was PBMCs, obtained around atezolizumab (anti-PD-L1) treatment. These receptors were obtained from a man in his fifties or sixties with urothelial cancer. The CDR3 runs from the conserved cysteine through the conserved F or W. The D gene is left open where the match is weak. A row's size may be missing; if present it is once, few, many or a size class.

TRBD1	.	TRBJ2-1	TRBV7-2	CASSFRDRVKQFF	TGTGCCAGCAGCTTCAGAGACAGGGTCAAGCAGTTCTTC
TRBD1	.	TRBJ1-5	TRBV7-9	CASSLGTGHQPQHF	TGTGCCAGCAGCCTAGGGACAGGGCATCAGCCCCAGCATTTT
TRBD2	.	TRBJ2-3	TRBV6-4	CASTQLAGGTQYF	TGTGCCAGCACACAACTAGCGGGGGGAACGCAGTATTTT
.	once	TRBJ2-3	TRBV5-1	CASSLQTGPTDTQYF	TGCGCCAGCAGCCTACAGACAGGACCCACAGATACGCAGTATTTT
.	few	TRBJ2-4	TRBV7-2	CASSLGGGPKNIQYF	TGTGCCAGCAGCCTAGGGGGGGGCCCCAAAAACATTCAGTACTTC
.	.	TRBJ2-4	TRBV9	CASSTRPTGKNIQYF	TGTGCCAGCAGCACTCGTCCGACTGGAAAAAACATTCAGTACTTC
.	.	TRBJ2-3	TRBV5-1	CASSLPEAGARYTDTQYF	TGCGCCAGCAGCCTCCCAGAGGCGGGGGCCCGATACACAGATACGCAGTATTTT
.	.	TRBJ2-2	TRBV2	CASSEVAGLATGELFF	TGTGCCAGCAGTGAAGTTGCGGGGCTAGCCACCGGGGAGCTGTTTTTT
.	.	TRBJ2-1	TRBV7-9	CASSRDREWTYNEQFF	TGTGCCAGCAGCCGGGATCGGGAGTGGACCTACAATGAGCAGTTCTTC
.	.	TRBJ2-2	TRBV30	CAWSGQMNTGELFF	TGTGCCTGGAGTGGCCAGATGAACACCGGGGAGCTGTTTTTT
.	.	TRBJ1-3	TRBV18	CASSPSGTSSANTIYF	TGTGCCAGCTCACCGTCCGGGACATCCTCCGCAAACACCATATATTTT
.	.	TRBJ1-5	TRBV27	CASSLTGQGPQHF	TGTGCCAGCAGCCTTACAGGGCAGGGTCCCCAGCATTTT
TRBD1	.	TRBJ2-1	TRBV7-6	CASSLADRGGYEQFF	TGTGCCAGCAGCTTAGCCGACAGGGGGGGCTATGAGCAGTTCTTC
.	.	TRBJ1-4	TRBV6-5	CASKRDGALEKLFF	TGTGCCAGCAAGCGGGACGGTGCACTTGAAAAACTGTTTTTT
TRBD1	.	TRBJ2-1	TRBV5-1	CASSPHRGQGVDEQFF	TGCGCCAGCAGCCCCCATAGGGGACAGGGGGTGGATGAGCAGTTCTTC
TRBD2	few	TRBJ2-3	TRBV2	CASSPYGGGTDTQYF	TGTGCCAGCAGTCCCTACGGGGGGGGCACAGATACGCAGTATTTT
.	.	TRBJ1-1	TRBV2	CASSGPGTEAFF	TGTGCCAGCAGTGGGCCGGGCACTGAAGCTTTCTTT
.	few	TRBJ1-2	TRBV30	CAWSVPRGIGGYTF	TGTGCCTGGAGTGTACCAAGGGGAATAGGCGGCTACACCTTC
TRBD1	.	TRBJ1-4	TRBV4-3	CASSQSRTGKVSGGEKLFF	TGCGCCAGCAGCCAATCCCGGACAGGGAAGGTTTCGGGAGGCGAAAAACTGTTTTTT
.	few	TRBJ1-5	TRBV7-9	CASQQGTYQPQHF	TGTGCCAGCCAACAGGGCACCTATCAGCCCCAGCATTTT
TRBD2	once	TRBJ2-1	TRBV6-5	CASSSHGEGYEQFF	TGTGCCAGCAGTTCTCACGGGGAGGGTTACGAGCAGTTCTTC
.	few	TRBJ2-5	TRBV29-1	CSAERSRETQYF	TGCAGCGCAGAGAGATCGAGGGAGACCCAGTACTTC
.	.	TRBJ2-5	TRBV6-5	CASSYSLGGLRETQYF	TGTGCCAGCAGTTACTCGTTGGGGGGTTTAAGAGAGACCCAGTACTTC
TRBD1	.	TRBJ2-7	TRBV7-6	CASSLEGQPNYEQYF	TGTGCCAGCAGCTTAGAGGGACAGCCCAACTACGAGCAGTACTTC
.	.	TRBJ2-2	TRBV7-3	CASSLTYTGELFF	TGTGCCAGCAGCTTAACCTACACCGGGGAGCTGTTTTTT
TRBD1	once	TRBJ2-5	TRBV5-4	CASSGPGQGVLFQETQYF	TGTGCCAGCAGCGGCCCGGGACAGGGTGTTCTATTTCAAGAGACCCAGTACTTC
.	.	TRBJ2-3	TRBV27	CASSFFGGGGDTQYF	TGTGCCAGCAGTTTCTTCGGCGGAGGTGGAGATACGCAGTATTTT
.	.	TRBJ2-3	TRBV5-4	CASRSGTRSSTDTQYF	TGTGCCAGCAGATCCGGGACTCGTTCTAGCACAGATACGCAGTATTTT